These 5 T cell receptor beta chains share one sample of origin, sequenced in a study of blood T cells in healthy people across ages. For the second PCR, which ran for roughly 7 to 11 cycles, a sample-barcoded 5' primer and a J-beta primer mix were used. TCRdb re-called the 5' RACE reads through MiXCR, storing one row per CDR3 protein. The sample records under 800,000 distinct CDR3 sequences, roughly 44% being singletons. The sequenced sample was blood. The receptors originated from a woman aged 55-70 years in good health.

The rearrangement joins TRBV15 to TRBJ2-5; tentatively, D is TRBD2 (7 bases). The CDR3 has 16 amino acids. V was shortened by 5 bases and J by 3 bases, with 19 bases between the two germline ends. Germline V CDR1 and CDR2: LNHNV, YYDKDF (reference sequence). The CDR3 DNA reads TGTGCCACCAGCGCAGTACCACTAGGGGGGGAAGAGACCCAGTACTTC. Residues: CATSAVPLGGEETQYF.

About this clonotype itself: A clone one base away is much larger, so this may be a read error. The chain employs TRBV7-2 and TRBJ2-4; 7 bases align to TRBD1. The DNA end is more similar to TRBJ2-7, so the J call may be wrong. This CDR3 region has 15 residues. CDR1 is SGHTA, CDR2 FQGNSA, per germline. The CDR3 DNA reads as TGTGCCAGCAGCTTACCTGGGACAGTCTCCTGCGAGCAGTACTTC. Translated: CASSLPGTVSCEQYF.

The chain is built from TRBV20-1 and TRBJ2-7; 8 positions agree with TRBD2. This CDR3 comprises 14 residues. The V gene end was trimmed by 3 bases and the J gene end by 5 bases; junction bases not matched to a gene: 9. Germline lookup yields CDR1 DFQATT and CDR2 SNEGSKA (reference sequence). The CDR3 nucleotides read TGCAGTGCTAGGCCGGGACTAGACGTCCACGAGCAGTACTTC. Translated, it gives CSARPGLDVHEQYF.

CDR3 residues: CASSETSETGHWTDTQYF. For the CDR3, the DNA is TGTGCCAGCAGCGAGACTTCCGAGACAGGGCATTGGACAGATACGCAGTATTTT. The gene calls are TRBV9 and TRBJ2-3; TRBD1 matches at 7 bases. Germline V lookup: CDR1 SGDLS, CDR2 YYNGEE. The CDR3 runs 18 residues. V lost 3 bases, J lost 3 bases, and 16 bases stayed unmatched.

There are a few counts of this clonotype. V usage is TRBV20-1 and J usage is TRBJ2-7; D is perhaps TRBD1 or TRBD2 (5 bases each). The CDR3 loop spans 14 amino acids. CDR1 DFQATT and CDR2 SNEGSKA come from the germline V gene (reference sequence). The V end was cut by 2 bases, the J end by 2 bases, with 13 bases between. The CDR3 loop reads CSARPRGRTYEQYF. The CDR3, as DNA: TGCAGTGCTAGACCTCGGGGACGGACCTACGAGCAGTACTTC.